The T cell receptor (beta chain) described here comes from a study of blood T cell repertoires in COVID-19. Looked up from germline, CDR1 is SGHRS and CDR2 is YFSETQ. The CDR3 is 16 residues long. V lost 0 bases, J lost 4 bases, and 6 bases stayed unmatched. Original handling: Quantification of nucleated cells was approximated via reference gene primer amplification. Here immunoSEQ multiplex PCR was the method, and the copy in TCRdb shows in-frame clones only, minus some. That table supplies the V and J calls and clone size; D and trimming were determined from the DNA. This table holds roughly 60,000 clones, approximately 85% found once.

This chain links TRBV5-1 with TRBJ2-3; 9 nucleotides match TRBD2. The sequence was obtained from a human donor in a cohort sampled during active COVID-19. The sample consisted of peripheral blood. CDR3 amino acids: CASSLGGGRAADTQYF. Written as DNA, the CDR3 is TGCGCCAGCAGCTTGGGGGGCGGGAGGGCCGCAGATACGCAGTATTTT. The whole variable domain, filled in from reference TRBV5-1 and TRBJ2-3, reads KAGVTQTPRYLIKTRGQQVTLSCSPISGHRSVSWYQQTPGQGLQFLFEYFSETQRNKGNFPGRFSGRQFSNSRSEMNVSTLELGDSALYLCASSLGGGRAADTQYFGPGTRLTVL.